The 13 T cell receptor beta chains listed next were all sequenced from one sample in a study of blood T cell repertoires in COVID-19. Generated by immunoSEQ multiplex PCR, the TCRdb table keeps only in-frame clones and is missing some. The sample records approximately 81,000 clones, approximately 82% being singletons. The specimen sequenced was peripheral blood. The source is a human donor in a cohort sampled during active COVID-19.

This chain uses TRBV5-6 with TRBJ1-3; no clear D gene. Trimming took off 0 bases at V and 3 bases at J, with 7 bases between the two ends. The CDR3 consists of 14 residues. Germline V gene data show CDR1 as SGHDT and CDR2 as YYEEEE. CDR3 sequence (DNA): TGTGCCAGCAGCTTGGCAGGACTTGGAAACACCATATATTTT. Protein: CASSLAGLGNTIYF.

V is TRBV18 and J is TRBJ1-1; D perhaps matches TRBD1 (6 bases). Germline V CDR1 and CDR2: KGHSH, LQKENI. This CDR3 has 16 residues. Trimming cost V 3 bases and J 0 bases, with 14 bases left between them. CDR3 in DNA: TGTGCCAGCTCACCCGTAAGACAGGTAATGAACACTGAAGCTTTCTTT. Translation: CASSPVRQVMNTEAFF.

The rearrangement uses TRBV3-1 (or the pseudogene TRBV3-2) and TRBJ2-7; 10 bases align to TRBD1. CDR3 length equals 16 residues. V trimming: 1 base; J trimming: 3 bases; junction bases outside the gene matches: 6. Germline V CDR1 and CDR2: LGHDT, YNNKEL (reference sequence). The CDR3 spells CASSQGLGTGVYEQYF. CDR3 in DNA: TGTGCCAGCAGCCAAGGCCTTGGGACAGGGGTCTACGAGCAGTACTTC.

In DNA, the CDR3 is TGTGCCAGCAGCGTCGGGACTGGGGACGGCTACACCTTC. Protein product: CASSVGTGDGYTF. V and J are TRBV9 and TRBJ1-2, with D perhaps matching TRBD1 (5 bases). V lost 2 bases to trimming and J lost 8 bases, with 13 bases between them. Germline CDR1 reads SGDLS; CDR2 reads YYNGEE. This CDR3 region has 13 residues.

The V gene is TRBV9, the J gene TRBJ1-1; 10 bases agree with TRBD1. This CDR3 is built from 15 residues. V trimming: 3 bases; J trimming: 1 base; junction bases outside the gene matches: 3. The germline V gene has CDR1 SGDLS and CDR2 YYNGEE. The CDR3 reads CASSGGTGANTEAFF. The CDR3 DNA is TGTGCCAGCAGCGGAGGGACAGGGGCGAACACTGAAGCTTTCTTT.

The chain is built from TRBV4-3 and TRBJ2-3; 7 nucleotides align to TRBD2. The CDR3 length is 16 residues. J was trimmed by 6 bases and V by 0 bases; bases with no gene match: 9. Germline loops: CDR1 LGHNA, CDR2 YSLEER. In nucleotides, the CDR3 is TGCGCCAGCAGCCAAGAAGGGAATCAGCGGGGCGATACGCAGTATTTT. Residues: CASSQEGNQRGDTQYF.

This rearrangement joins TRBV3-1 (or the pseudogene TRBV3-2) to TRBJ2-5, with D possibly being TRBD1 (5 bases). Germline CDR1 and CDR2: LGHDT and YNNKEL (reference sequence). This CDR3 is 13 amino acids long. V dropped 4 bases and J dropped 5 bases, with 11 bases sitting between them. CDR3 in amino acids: CASSPGRLETQYF. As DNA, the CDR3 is TGTGCCAGCAGCCCAGGGCGGTTGGAGACCCAGTACTTC.

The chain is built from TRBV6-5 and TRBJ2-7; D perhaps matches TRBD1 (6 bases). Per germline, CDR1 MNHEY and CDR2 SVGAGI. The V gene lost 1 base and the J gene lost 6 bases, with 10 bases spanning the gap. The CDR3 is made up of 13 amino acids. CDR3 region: CASSYWGPGEQYF. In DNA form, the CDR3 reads TGTGCCAGCAGTTACTGGGGGCCAGGCGAGCAGTACTTC.

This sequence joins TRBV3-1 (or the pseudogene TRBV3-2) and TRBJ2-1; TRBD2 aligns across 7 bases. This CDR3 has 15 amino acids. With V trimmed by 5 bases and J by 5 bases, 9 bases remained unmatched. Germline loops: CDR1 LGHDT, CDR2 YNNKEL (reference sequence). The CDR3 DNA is TGTGCCAGCAGCACATTCGGGGGGACCCACAATGAGCAGTTCTTC. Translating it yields CASSTFGGTHNEQFF.

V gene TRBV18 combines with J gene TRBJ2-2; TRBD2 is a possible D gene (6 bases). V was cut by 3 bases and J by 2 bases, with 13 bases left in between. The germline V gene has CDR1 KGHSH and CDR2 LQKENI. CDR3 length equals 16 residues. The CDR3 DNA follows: TGTGCCAGCTCACCGCGTCCCGGGGGAAACACCGGGGAGCTGTTTTTT. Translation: CASSPRPGGNTGELFF.

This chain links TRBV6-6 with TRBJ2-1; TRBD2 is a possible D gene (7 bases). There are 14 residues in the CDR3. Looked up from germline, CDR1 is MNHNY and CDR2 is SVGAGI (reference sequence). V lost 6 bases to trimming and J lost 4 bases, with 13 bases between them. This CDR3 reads CASSGGGVYNEQFF. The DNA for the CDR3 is TGTGCCAGCAGCGGAGGGGGGGTGTACAATGAGCAGTTCTTC.

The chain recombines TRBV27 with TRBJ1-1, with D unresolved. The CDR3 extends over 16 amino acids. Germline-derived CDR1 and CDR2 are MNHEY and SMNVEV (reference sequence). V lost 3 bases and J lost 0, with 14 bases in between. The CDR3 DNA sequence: TGTGCCAGCAGTTTGATGTTCAGGATGGTGAACACTGAAGCTTTCTTT. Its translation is CASSLMFRMVNTEAFF.

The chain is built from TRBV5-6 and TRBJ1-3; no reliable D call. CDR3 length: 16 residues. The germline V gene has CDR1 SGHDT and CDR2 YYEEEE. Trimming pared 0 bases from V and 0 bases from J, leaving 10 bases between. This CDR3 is CASSLGQAISGNTIYF. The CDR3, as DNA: TGTGCCAGCAGCTTGGGCCAGGCCATCTCTGGAAACACCATATATTTT. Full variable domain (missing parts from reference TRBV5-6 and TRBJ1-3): DAGVTQSPTHLIKTRGQQVTLRCSPKSGHDTVSWYQQALGQGPQFIFQYYEEEERQRGNFPDRFSGHQFPNYSSELNVNALLLGDSALYLCASSLGQAISGNTIYFGEGSWLTVV.